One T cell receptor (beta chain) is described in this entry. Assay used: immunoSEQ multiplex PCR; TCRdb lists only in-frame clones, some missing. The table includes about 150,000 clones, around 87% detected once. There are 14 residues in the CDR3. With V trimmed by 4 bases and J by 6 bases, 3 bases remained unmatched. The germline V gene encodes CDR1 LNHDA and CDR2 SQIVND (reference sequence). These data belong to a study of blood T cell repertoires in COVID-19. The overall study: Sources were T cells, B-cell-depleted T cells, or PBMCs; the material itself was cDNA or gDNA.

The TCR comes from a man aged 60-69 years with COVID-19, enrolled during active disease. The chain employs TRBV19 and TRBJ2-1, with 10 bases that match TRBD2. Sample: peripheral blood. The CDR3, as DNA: TGTGCCAGTAGTAAGCCTAGCGGGAGCAATGAGCAGTTCTTC. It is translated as CASSKPSGSNEQFF.